This is a list of T cell receptor beta chains from one sample in a study of T cell responses to AZD1222 COVID-19 vaccine. Data came from immunoSEQ multiplex PCR; TCRdb stores just in-frame clones and leaves some out. This sample yields nearly 55,000 clones, of which roughly nine tenths are seen a single time; around 13% belongs to the top ten. This specimen was peripheral blood, taken 28 days after the second AZD1222 dose. These receptors were collected from an adult who received the AZD1222 COVID-19 vaccine. Both conserved end residues are part of each CDR3. D genes are given only for firm matches. The size of a clone is reported for some rows only, either as once, few or many, or as a class for expanded clones.

v_gene,d_gene,j_gene,len,abundance,CDR3nt,CDR3aa
TRBV2,.,TRBJ1-1,13,.,TGTGCCAGCAGGCGGACAGAGAACACTGAAGCTTTCTTT,CASRRTENTEAFF
TRBV7-9,.,TRBJ1-3,15,.,TGTGCCAGCAGCTTGGAGGGATCAGGTGGAAACACCATATATTTT,CASSLEGSGGNTIYF
TRBV5-4,TRBD1,TRBJ2-3,14,.,TGTGCCAGCAGTAAGGACAGGGGTACAGATACGCAGTATTTT,CASSKDRGTDTQYF
TRBV5-1,.,TRBJ2-3,16,once,TGCGCCAGCAGCCCGTTAGCGGAACCAAGCACAGATACGCAGTATTTT,CASSPLAEPSTDTQYF
TRBV12-3/TRBV12-4,.,TRBJ2-7,13,once,TGTGCCAGCAGTTTACGGACGCACGCCGAGCAGTACTTC,CASSLRTHAEQYF
TRBV6-5,TRBD1,TRBJ1-1,14,.,TGTGCCAGCAGTTACGAGGGGGCAATTGGGGAAGCTTTCTTT,CASSYEGAIGEAFF
TRBV5-4,TRBD2,TRBJ2-6,18,.,TGTGCCAGCAGCCCGGGACTAGCGGGAGGAGGTGGGGCCAACGTCCTGACTTTC,CASSPGLAGGGGANVLTF
TRBV6-2/TRBV6-3,TRBD2,TRBJ2-7,15,.,TGTGCCAGCAGTAATCCGGGACTAGGATCCTACGAGCAGTACTTC,CASSNPGLGSYEQYF
TRBV6-5,.,TRBJ2-3,13,.,TGTGCCAGCAGTAGCTACCGCACAGATACGCAGTATTTT,CASSSYRTDTQYF
TRBV30,.,TRBJ1-2,13,.,TGTGCCTGGAGTGGTGGTGGTGACTATGGCTACACCTTC,CAWSGGGDYGYTF
TRBV18,.,TRBJ1-1,14,.,TGTGCCAGCTCGCTAACAGGGCGAAGGACTGAAGCTTTCTTT,CASSLTGRRTEAFF
TRBV2,.,TRBJ1-6,13,few,TGTGCCAGCAGTCAAGAGGCGGGAGCACCCCTCCACTTT,CASSQEAGAPLHF
TRBV4-1,.,TRBJ2-7,12,.,TGCGCCAGCAGCCAAATAGCCCACGAGCAGTACTTC,CASSQIAHEQYF
TRBV6-1,.,TRBJ2-5,11,.,TGTGCCAGCAGTGAAGATCAGACCCAGTACTTC,CASSEDQTQYF
TRBV24-1,.,TRBJ2-2,13,.,TGTGCCACCAGTTTTGGGGCGTCCGGGGAGCTGTTTTTT,CATSFGASGELFF
TRBV30,TRBD1,TRBJ1-2,14,.,TGTGCCTGGACTCGGACAGGGGATAACTATGGCTACACCTTC,CAWTRTGDNYGYTF
TRBV6-4,.,TRBJ2-5,13,.,TGTGCCAGCAGTGACTCGGTGGGAGAGACCCAGTACTTC,CASSDSVGETQYF
TRBV14,.,TRBJ1-2,17,.,TGTGCCAGCAGCTACACCTATCGACAGTATTCTAACTATGGCTACACCTTC,CASSYTYRQYSNYGYTF
TRBV5-6,.,TRBJ1-1,12,.,TGTGCCAGCAGAACTTGGAACACTGAAGCTTTCTTT,CASRTWNTEAFF
TRBV24-1,.,TRBJ2-1,13,.,TGTGCCACCAGTGACCGAGGGTTGGGTGAGCAGTTCTTC,CATSDRGLGEQFF
TRBV2,.,TRBJ2-3,15,.,TGTGCCAGCAGGGGTCTAGCGAGTAGCACAGATACGCAGTATTTT,CASRGLASSTDTQYF
TRBV27,TRBD2,TRBJ2-2,17,.,TGTGCCAGGACGCCCTGGCGGGAGGGCGCGAACACCGGGGAGCTGTTTTTT,CARTPWREGANTGELFF
TRBV7-2,.,TRBJ1-2,13,once,TGTGCCAGCAGTTCATCGAGTGCGGTTGGCTACACCTTC,CASSSSSAVGYTF
TRBV9,TRBD2,TRBJ2-7,15,.,TGTGCCAGCAGCGTAGGGCTAGCGGAAGCCTACGAGCAGTACTTC,CASSVGLAEAYEQYF
TRBV25-1,.,TRBJ1-2,16,.,TGTGCCAGCAGTGGCGTGAGGGGGGACACTAACTATGGCTACACCTTC,CASSGVRGDTNYGYTF
TRBV12-3/TRBV12-4,.,TRBJ2-1,12,few,TGTGCCAGCAGAACCAACCTAGGTGAGCAGTTCTTC,CASRTNLGEQFF
TRBV6-5,TRBD1,TRBJ1-3,14,.,TGTGCCAGCAGTATACAGGGGGCTGGAAACACCATATATTTT,CASSIQGAGNTIYF
TRBV30,.,TRBJ2-7,13,.,TGTGCCTGGAGTGAGACAGGTATGGGGGAGCAGTACTTC,CAWSETGMGEQYF
TRBV24-1,.,TRBJ1-1,14,.,TGTGCCACCAGTGGCCGGTGGGGAGACACTGAAGCTTTCTTT,CATSGRWGDTEAFF
TRBV6-5,.,TRBJ2-7,15,.,TGTGCCAGCAGTCCTCTGACAGGCCTGTCCTACGAGCAGTACTTC,CASSPLTGLSYEQYF
TRBV15,.,TRBJ2-1,13,.,TGTGCCACCAGCAGAGATCGCCAAAGTATGCAGTTCTTC,CATSRDRQSMQFF
TRBV9,TRBD2,TRBJ2-1,13,.,TGTGCCAGCAGCGGTAGCGGGAGGGTAGGGCAGTTCTTC,CASSGSGRVGQFF
TRBV12-3/TRBV12-4,.,TRBJ1-2,13,.,TGTGCCAGCAGTCGGACAGCGTCCTATGGCTACACCTTC,CASSRTASYGYTF
TRBV19,TRBD2,TRBJ2-1,17,.,TGTGCCAGTAGCCGCCCGCTGGGGACTAGAGGGGTCAATGAGCAGTTCTTC,CASSRPLGTRGVNEQFF
TRBV29-1,TRBD1,TRBJ1-6,13,.,TGCAGCGCTACACAGGGGATTGGATCACCCCTCCACTTT,CSATQGIGSPLHF
TRBV7-9,.,TRBJ2-6,17,.,TGTGCCAGCAGCTTCGAGGGACGGCCCTCTGGGGCCAACGTCCTGACTTTC,CASSFEGRPSGANVLTF
TRBV18,TRBD1,TRBJ1-1,16,.,TGTGCCAGCTCAGCGAACCGGGACAGAGGGAACACTGAAGCTTTCTTT,CASSANRDRGNTEAFF
TRBV11-3,.,TRBJ2-1,19,.,TGTGCCAGCAGCTTAGCGGGGGAGGGGGTGACAGGCAGTCTGCGTGAGCAGTTCTTC,CASSLAGEGVTGSLREQFF
TRBV11-1,TRBD1,TRBJ2-7,14,.,TGTGCCAGCAGCTACGACAGGGGGACCTACGAGCAGTACTTC,CASSYDRGTYEQYF
TRBV2,.,TRBJ1-1,11,.,TGTGCCAGCAGAGGGAGTATAGAGGCTTTCTTT,CASRGSIEAFF
TRBV4-2,.,TRBJ1-2,15,.,TGTGCCAGCAGCCAAGATGAGGGGCAGGGCTATGGCTACACCTTC,CASSQDEGQGYGYTF
TRBV5-6,.,TRBJ2-7,13,.,TGTGCCAGCAGCCTTGTGGGGTCCTACGAGCAGTACTTC,CASSLVGSYEQYF
TRBV5-4,TRBD1,TRBJ2-2,14,.,TGTGCCAGCGGAAGGACAGGGGGAACCGGGGAGCTGTTTTTT,CASGRTGGTGELFF
TRBV27,.,TRBJ2-7,10,.,TGTGCCAGCAGATCCTACGAGCAGTACTTC,CASRSYEQYF
TRBV5-8,TRBD1,TRBJ2-7,14,few,TGTGCCAGCAGCTTAGACCAGGGGGCCGACGAGCAGTACTTC,CASSLDQGADEQYF
TRBV4-2,TRBD2,TRBJ2-1,16,.,TGTGCCAGCAGCCAAGAAGGGACTAGCGACTACAATGAGCAGTTCTTC,CASSQEGTSDYNEQFF
TRBV4-3,TRBD2,TRBJ2-5,15,.,TGCGCCAGCAGCCCTAGCGGGAGGGCCGAAGAGACCCAGTACTTC,CASSPSGRAEETQYF
TRBV7-9,.,TRBJ1-5,14,.,TGTGCCAGCAGCTCCGATTCAAATCGGGAGCCCCAGCATTTT,CASSSDSNREPQHF
TRBV30,TRBD1,TRBJ1-2,14,.,TGTGCCTGGAGCGAGGGGGCTATGACGTATGGCTACACCTTC,CAWSEGAMTYGYTF